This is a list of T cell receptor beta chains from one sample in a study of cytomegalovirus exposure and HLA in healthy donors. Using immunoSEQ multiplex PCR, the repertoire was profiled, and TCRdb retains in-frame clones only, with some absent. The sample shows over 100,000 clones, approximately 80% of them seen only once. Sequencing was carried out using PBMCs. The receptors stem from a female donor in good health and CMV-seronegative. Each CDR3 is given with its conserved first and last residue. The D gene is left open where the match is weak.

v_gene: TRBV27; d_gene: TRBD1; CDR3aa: CASSPRSQGMNTEAFF
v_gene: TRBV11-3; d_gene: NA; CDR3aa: CASSLATGAEAFF
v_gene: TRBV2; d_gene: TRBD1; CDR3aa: CASSDRDRAMNTEAFF
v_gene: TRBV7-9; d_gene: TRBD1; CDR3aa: CASHGQDPNTEAFF
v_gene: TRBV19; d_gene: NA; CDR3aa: CASSTDTEAFF
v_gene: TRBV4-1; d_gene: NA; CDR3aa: CASSLASTDYSYEQYF
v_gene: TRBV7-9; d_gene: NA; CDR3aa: CASSLAQGPHYEQYF
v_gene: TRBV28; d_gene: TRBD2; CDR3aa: CASSSSGRGVEQYF
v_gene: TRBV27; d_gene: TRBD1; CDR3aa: CASSRRGWANEKLFF
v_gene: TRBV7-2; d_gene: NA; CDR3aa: CASSLAGGDETQYF
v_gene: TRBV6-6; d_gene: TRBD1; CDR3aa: CASSYQGQGAGELFF
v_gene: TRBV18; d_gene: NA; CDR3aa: CASSPQDTEAFF
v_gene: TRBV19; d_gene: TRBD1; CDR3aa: CASGPGQSF
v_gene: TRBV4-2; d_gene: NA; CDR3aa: CASSPKIGVGETQYF
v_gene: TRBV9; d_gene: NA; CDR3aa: CASSFRLEQETQYF
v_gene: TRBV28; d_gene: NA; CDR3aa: CASNMRRDNQYF
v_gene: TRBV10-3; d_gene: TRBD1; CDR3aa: CAISKTGGSQPQHF
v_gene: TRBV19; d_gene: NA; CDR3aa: CASTRQGNEAYEQYF
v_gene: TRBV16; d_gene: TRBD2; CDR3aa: CASSQSREGWNEQYF
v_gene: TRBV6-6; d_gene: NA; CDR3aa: CASSYSRDIQYF
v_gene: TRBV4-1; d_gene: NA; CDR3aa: CASSPRPLHRADTQYF
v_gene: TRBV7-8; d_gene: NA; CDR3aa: CASSLASPLSNQPQHF
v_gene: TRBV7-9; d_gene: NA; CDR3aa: CASSLTRAGDGYTF
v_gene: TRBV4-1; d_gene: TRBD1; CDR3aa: CASSQGLLSRTGNTEAFF
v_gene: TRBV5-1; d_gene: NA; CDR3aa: CASSVDSTNEKLFF
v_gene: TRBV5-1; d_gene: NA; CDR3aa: CASSLVASLHSYNEQFF
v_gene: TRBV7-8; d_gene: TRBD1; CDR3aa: CASSLGTGNYNEQFF
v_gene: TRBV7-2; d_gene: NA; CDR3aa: CASSLVAGTWNNEQFF
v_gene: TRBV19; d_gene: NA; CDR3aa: CASSLDRTSGANVLTF
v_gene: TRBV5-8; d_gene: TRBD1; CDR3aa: CASSWGTGGLGYTF
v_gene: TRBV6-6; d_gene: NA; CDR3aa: CASSFGGRPPDTQYF
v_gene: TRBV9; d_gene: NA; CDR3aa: CASSHHGSTDTQYF
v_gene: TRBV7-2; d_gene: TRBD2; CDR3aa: CASSDGLAAYEQYF
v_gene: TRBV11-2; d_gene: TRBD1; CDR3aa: CASSTPRDSSYEQYF
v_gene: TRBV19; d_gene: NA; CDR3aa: CASSIGGNTEAFF
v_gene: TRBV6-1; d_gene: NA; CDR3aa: CASSERQVIGYGYTF
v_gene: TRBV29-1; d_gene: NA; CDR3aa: CSAIEYSLTYEQYF
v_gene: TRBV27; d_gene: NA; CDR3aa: CASSLGRSTDTQYF
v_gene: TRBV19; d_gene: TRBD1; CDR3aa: CASSISTTGFHEQYF
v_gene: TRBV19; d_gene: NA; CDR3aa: CASNPTPVSGQPQHF
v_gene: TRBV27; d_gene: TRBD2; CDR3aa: CASRGWTGGETQYF
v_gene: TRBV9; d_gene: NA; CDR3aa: CASSVDRTADGEKLFF
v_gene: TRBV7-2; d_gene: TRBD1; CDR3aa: CASSSQTGGSYEQYF
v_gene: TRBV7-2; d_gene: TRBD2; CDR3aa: CASSFMSGSKKSDTQYF
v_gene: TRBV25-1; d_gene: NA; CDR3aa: CASTSPADTQYF
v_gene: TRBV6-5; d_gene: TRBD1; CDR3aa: CASSSTGGAYEQYF
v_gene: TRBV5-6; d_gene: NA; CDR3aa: CASSLQTRRAYF
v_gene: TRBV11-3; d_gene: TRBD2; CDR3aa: CASSLGAGVGDTQYF